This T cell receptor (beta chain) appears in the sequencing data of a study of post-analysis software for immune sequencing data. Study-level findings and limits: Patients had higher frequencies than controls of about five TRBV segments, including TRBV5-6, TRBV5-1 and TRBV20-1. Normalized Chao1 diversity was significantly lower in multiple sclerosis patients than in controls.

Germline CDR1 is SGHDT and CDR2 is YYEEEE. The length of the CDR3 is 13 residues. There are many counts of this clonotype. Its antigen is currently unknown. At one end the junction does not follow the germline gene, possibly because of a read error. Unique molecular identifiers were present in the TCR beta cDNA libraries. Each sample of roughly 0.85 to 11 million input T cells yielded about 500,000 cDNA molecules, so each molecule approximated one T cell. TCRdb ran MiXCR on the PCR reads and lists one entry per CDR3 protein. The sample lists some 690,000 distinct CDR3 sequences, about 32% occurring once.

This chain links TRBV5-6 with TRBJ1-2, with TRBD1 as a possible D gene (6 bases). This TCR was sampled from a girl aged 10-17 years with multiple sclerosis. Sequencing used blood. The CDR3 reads CASSLQGNYGYTF. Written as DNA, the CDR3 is TGCGCCAGCAGCTTACAGGGAAACTATGGCTACACCTTC.